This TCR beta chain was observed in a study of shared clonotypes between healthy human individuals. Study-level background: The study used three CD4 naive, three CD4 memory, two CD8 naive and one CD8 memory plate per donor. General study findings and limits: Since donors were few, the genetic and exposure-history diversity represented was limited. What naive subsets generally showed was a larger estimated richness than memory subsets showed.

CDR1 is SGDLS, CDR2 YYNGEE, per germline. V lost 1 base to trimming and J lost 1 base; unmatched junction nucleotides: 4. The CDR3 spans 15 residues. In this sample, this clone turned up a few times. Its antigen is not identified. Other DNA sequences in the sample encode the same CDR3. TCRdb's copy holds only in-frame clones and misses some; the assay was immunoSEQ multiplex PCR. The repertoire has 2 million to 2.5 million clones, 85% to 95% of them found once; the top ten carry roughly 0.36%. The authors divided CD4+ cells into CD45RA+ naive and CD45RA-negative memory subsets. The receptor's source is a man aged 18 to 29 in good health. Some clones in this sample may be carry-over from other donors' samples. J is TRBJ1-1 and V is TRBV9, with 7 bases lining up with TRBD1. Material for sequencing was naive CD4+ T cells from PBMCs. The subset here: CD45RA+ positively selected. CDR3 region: CASSVSGQPNTEAFF. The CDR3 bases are TGTGCCAGCAGCGTATCGGGACAGCCGAACACTGAAGCTTTCTTT.